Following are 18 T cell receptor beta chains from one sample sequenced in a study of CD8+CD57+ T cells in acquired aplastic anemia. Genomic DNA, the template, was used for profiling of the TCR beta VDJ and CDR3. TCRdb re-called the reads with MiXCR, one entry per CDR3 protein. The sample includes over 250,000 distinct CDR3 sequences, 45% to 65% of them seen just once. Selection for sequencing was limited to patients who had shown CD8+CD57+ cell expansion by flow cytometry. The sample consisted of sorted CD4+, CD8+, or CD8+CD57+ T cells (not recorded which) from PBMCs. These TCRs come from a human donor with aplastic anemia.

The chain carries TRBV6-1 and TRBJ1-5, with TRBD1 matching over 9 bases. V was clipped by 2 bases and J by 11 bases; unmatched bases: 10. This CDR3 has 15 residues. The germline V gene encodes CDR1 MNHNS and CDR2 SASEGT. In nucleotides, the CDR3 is TGTGCCAGCAGTGAATTGGGGGACAGGGCTGAGACCCAGCATTTT. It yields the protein CASSELGDRAETQHF.

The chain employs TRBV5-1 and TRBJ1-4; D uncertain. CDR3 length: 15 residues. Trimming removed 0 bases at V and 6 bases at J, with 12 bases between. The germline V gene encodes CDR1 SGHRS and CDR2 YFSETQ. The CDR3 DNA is TGCGCCAGCAGCTTGGCTGGAGGGTTTGATGAAAAACTGTTTTTT. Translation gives CASSLAGGFDEKLFF.

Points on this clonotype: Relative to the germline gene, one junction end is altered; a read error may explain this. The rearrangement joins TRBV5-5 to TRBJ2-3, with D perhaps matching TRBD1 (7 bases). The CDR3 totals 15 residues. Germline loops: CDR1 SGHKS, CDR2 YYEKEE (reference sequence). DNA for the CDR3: TGCGCCAGCAGCTTGGAAGGCCAGGGGGGCGGTACGCAGTATTTT. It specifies CASSLEGQGGGTQYF.

The CDR3 nucleotides are TGCAGTGCTAGAGATGCTCGGGGGGTTGGCTACACCTTC. It yields the protein CSARDARGVGYTF. The chain employs TRBV20-1 and TRBJ1-2; TRBD1 is a possible D gene (5 bases). The germline CDR1 and CDR2 sequences are DFQATT and SNEGSKA (reference sequence). Trimming took off 0 bases at V and 7 bases at J, with 12 bases between the two ends. The CDR3 covers 13 residues.

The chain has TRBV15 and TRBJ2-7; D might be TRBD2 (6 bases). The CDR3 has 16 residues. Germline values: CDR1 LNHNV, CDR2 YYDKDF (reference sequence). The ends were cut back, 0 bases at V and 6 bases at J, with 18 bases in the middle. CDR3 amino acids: CATSRDKGAGSGEQYF. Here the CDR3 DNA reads TGTGCCACCAGCAGAGATAAAGGGGCGGGATCTGGCGAGCAGTACTTC.

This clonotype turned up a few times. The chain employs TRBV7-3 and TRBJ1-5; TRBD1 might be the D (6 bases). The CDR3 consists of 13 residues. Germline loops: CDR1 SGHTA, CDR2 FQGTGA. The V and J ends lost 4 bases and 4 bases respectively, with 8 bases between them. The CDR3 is CASSSTGNQPQHF. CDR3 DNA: TGTGCCAGCAGCTCGACAGGAAATCAGCCCCAGCATTTT.

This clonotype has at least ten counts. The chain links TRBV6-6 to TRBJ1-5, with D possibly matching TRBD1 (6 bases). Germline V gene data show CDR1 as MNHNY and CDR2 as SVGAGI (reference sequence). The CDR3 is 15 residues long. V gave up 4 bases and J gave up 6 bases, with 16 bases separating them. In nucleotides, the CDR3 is TGTGCCAGCAGTTCACAAGGAGGACAGATTCAGCCCCAGCATTTT. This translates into CASSSQGGQIQPQHF.

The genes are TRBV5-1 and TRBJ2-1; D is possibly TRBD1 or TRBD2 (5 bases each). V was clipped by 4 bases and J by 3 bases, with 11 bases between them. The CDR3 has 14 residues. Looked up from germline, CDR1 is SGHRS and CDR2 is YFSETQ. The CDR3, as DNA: TGCGCCAGCAGCCCGGGGCAGATCTACAATGAGCAGTTCTTC. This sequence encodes CASSPGQIYNEQFF.

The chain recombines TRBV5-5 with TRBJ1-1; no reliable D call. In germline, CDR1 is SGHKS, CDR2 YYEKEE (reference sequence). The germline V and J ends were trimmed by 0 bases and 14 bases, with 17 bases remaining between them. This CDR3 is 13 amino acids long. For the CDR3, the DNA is TGTGCCAGCAGCTTGGTGTCCCTCACTGGAGCCTTCTTT. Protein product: CASSLVSLTGAFF. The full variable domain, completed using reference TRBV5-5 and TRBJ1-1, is DAGVTQSPTHLIKTRGQQVTLRCSPISGHKSVSWYQQVLGQGPQFIFQYYEKEERGRGNFPDRFSARQFPNYSSELNVNALLLGDSALYLCASSLVSLTGAFFGQGTRLTVV.

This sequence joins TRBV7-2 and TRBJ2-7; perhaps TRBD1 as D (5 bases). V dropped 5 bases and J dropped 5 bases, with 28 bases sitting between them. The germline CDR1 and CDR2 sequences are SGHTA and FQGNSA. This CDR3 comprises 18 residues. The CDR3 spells CASSLSPPVRGYWDEQYF. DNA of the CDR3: TGTGCCAGCAGCCTTAGCCCTCCTGTAAGGGGATATTGGGACGAGCAGTACTTC.

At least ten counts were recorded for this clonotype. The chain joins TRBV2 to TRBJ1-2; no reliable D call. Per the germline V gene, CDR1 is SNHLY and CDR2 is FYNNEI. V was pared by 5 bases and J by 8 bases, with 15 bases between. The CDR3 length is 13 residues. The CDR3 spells CASSPERAGGYTF. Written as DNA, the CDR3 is TGTGCCAGCAGTCCTGAGAGGGCGGGCGGCTACACCTTC.

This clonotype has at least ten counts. The chain's CDR3 is CASSSTGTDTQYF. CDR3 DNA sequence: TGTGCCAGCAGTTCGACCGGCACAGATACGCAGTATTTT. This sequence joins TRBV12-3 or TRBV12-4 and TRBJ2-3; the D is unclear. The CDR3 loop spans 13 amino acids. Trimming shortened V by 4 bases and J by 1 base, and 6 bases separated the two germline ends.

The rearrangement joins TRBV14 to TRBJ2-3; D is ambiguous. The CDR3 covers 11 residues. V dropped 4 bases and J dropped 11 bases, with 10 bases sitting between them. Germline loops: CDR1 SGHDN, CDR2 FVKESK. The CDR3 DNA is TGTGCCAGCAGCCGGGCCATAGAGCAGTATTTT. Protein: CASSRAIEQYF.

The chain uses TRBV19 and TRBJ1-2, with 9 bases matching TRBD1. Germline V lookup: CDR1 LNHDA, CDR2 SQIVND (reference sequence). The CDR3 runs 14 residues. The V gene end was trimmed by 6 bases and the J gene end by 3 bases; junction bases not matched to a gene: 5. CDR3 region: CASSRTGADYGYTF. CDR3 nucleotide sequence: TGTGCCAGTAGCAGGACAGGGGCCGACTATGGCTACACCTTC. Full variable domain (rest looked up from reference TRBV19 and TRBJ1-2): DGGITQSPKYLFRKEGQNVTLSCEQNLNHDAMYWYRQDPGQGLRLIYYSQIVNDFQKGDIAEGYSVSREKKESFPLTVTSAQKNPTAFYLCASSRTGADYGYTFGSGTRLTVV.

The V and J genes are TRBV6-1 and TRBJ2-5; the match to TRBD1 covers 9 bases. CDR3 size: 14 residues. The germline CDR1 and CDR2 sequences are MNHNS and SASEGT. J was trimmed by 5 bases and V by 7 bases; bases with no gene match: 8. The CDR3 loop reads CASTRGTGHETQYF. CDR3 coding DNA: TGTGCCAGCACCCGCGGGACAGGGCACGAGACCCAGTACTTC.

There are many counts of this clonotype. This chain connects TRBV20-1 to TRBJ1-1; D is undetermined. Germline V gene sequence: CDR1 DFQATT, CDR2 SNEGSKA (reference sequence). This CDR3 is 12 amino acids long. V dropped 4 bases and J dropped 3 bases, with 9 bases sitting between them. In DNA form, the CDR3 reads TGCAGTGCTAAACAGTCGGACACTGAAGCTTTCTTT. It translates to CSAKQSDTEAFF.

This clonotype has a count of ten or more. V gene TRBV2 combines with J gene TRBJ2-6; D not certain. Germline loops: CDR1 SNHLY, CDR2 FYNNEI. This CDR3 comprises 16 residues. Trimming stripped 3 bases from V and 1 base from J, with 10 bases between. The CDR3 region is CASSEGVFSGANVLTF. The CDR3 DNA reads TGTGCCAGCAGTGAGGGTGTTTTTTCTGGGGCCAACGTCCTGACTTTC.

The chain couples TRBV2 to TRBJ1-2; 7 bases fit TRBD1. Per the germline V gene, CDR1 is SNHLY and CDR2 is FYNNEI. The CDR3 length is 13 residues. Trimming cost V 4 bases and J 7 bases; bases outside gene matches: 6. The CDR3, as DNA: TGTGCCAGCAGTGTAGGGGGCGTAGGTGGCTACACCTTC. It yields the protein CASSVGGVGGYTF.